This TCR beta chain came from a study of blood T cell repertoires in COVID-19. In the authors' methods: Estimates of nucleated cell counts were drawn from the amplification of reference gene primers. TCRdb keeps only in-frame clones here, not all; method: immunoSEQ multiplex PCR. That table furnishes V, J and clone size, whereas the DNA furnished D and trimming. In the table there are 330,000 or so clones, over 75% of which are singletons. CDR1 and CDR2 from the germline V gene are PRHDT and FYEKMQ (reference sequence). The CDR3 extends over 15 amino acids. Unmatched junction bases numbered 9, after V lost 5 bases and J lost 5 bases. The study recruited people aged roughly 18 to 100 years across 24 US areas.

The V gene is TRBV13, the J gene TRBJ2-3; 8 bases are shared with TRBD2. This sequence originates from a woman aged 25-40 years who had recovered from COVID-19. The sample comprised PBMCs or T cells enriched from blood (not recorded which). The CDR3 sequence: CASSVSGTLEDTQYF. The DNA for the CDR3 is TGTGCCAGCAGCGTTAGCGGGACGTTGGAAGATACGCAGTATTTT.